The rows below give T cell receptor beta chains drawn from one sample of a study of control samples from healthy donors and cancer patients. Only in-frame clones appear in the TCRdb table, and some are missing; sequencing was by immunoSEQ multiplex PCR. The sample records roughly 21,000 clones, around 84% being singletons. Sequenced: PBMCs. Receptors were obtained from a man in his fifties or sixties with colorectal cancer. Each CDR3 is given with its conserved first and last residue. D genes are given only for firm matches. For some rows the clone size is stated as once, few or many, or as a class when expanded; others skip it.

>.|TRBV4-1|TRBJ2-2|few
TGCGCCAGCAGCCAAGGCCGGTTTTCGCCGGGGGAGTACACCGGGGAGCTGTTTTTT
CASSQGRFSPGEYTGELFF
>.|TRBV6-2/TRBV6-3|TRBJ1-5|.
TGTGCCAGCAGTTTTACTGTGTATAGCAATCAGCCCCAGCATTTT
CASSFTVYSNQPQHF
>.|TRBV3-1/TRBV3-2|TRBJ1-4|.
TGTGCCAGCAGCCAAAGCGGAGGGAATGAAAAACTGTTTTTT
CASSQSGGNEKLFF
>.|TRBV7-6|TRBJ2-2|.
TGTGCCAGCAGCTGGGGGATGGCGGGGGCGAGCGGGGAGCTGTTTTTT
CASSWGMAGASGELFF
>.|TRBV19|TRBJ1-3|.
TGTGCCTCTTACCCCCAAAGGGGCTCTGGAAACACCATATATTTT
CASYPQRGSGNTIYF
>.|TRBV7-9|TRBJ2-2|.
TGTGCCAGCAGCCCCGGGCCGAACACCGGGGAGCTGTTTTTT
CASSPGPNTGELFF
>TRBD2|TRBV3-1/TRBV3-2|TRBJ2-5|.
TGTGCCAGCAGCCACCTAACCGGACTAGTCCAAGAGACCCAGTACTTC
CASSHLTGLVQETQYF
>TRBD2|TRBV19|TRBJ2-3|.
TGTGCCAGTAGTCGACGGGGGGGCACAGATACGCAGTATTTT
CASSRRGGTDTQYF
>.|TRBV25-1|TRBJ1-1|.
TGTGCCAGCAGTGAATCCCCGCCCTCCAGGGGTGTGAACACTGAAGCTTTCTTT
CASSESPPSRGVNTEAFF
>.|TRBV6-5|TRBJ1-6|once
TGTGCCAGCAGTACCCGGGGGGCCCATTCACCCCTCCACTTT
CASSTRGAHSPLHF
>.|TRBV5-1|TRBJ2-1|.
TGCGCCAGCAGCCCCGCCAATGAGCAGTTCTTC
CASSPANEQFF
>.|TRBV2|TRBJ1-4|.
TGTGCCAGCAGTGGGACAGCTAATGAAAAACTGTTTTTT
CASSGTANEKLFF
>.|TRBV4-1|TRBJ1-2|.
TGCGCCAGCAGCCAAGAATCGTTCCAGGGGAGCTATGGCTACACCTTC
CASSQESFQGSYGYTF
>.|TRBV11-2|TRBJ2-2|.
TGTGCCAGCAGCTCTCAATTCGGGGAGCTGTTTTTT
CASSSQFGELFF
>.|TRBV24-1|TRBJ1-1|.
TGTGCCACCAGTGGGTCAGAGAACACTGAAGCTTTCTTT
CATSGSENTEAFF
>.|TRBV19|TRBJ1-5|.
TGTGCCAGTAGTTTGAGTGGAGAACAGCCCCAGCATTTT
CASSLSGEQPQHF
>.|TRBV5-4|TRBJ1-1|few
TGTGCCAGTCGTTCAAAGGGTCGGACTGAAGCTTTCTTT
CASRSKGRTEAFF
>.|TRBV3-1/TRBV3-2|TRBJ1-2|.
TGTGCCAGCAGCCAAGTTACCTATGGCTACACCTTC
CASSQVTYGYTF
>.|TRBV7-2|TRBJ2-6|.
TGTGCCAGCAGCCCGCGGACGGTCGGGGCCAACGTCCTGACTTTC
CASSPRTVGANVLTF
>.|TRBV5-4|TRBJ2-2|.
TGTGCCAGCAGCTTGTGGGGACACACCGGGGAGCTGTTTTTT
CASSLWGHTGELFF
>.|TRBV13|TRBJ2-7|few
TGTGCCAGCAGCTCCCTGAATAGCGAGCAGTACTTC
CASSSLNSEQYF
>.|TRBV3-1/TRBV3-2|TRBJ1-2|few
TGTGCCAGCAGCCCTGGGGGGAACTATGGCTACACCTTC
CASSPGGNYGYTF
>.|TRBV15|TRBJ2-2|.
TGTGCCACCAGCTCCCCCCCCGGGGAGCTGTTTTTT
CATSSPPGELFF
>TRBD1|TRBV11-2|TRBJ1-6|few
TGTGCCAGCAGCGTCGGGACAGGGGGGAGATCCTATAATTCACCCCTCCACTTT
CASSVGTGGRSYNSPLHF
>.|TRBV11-2|TRBJ1-4|.
TGTGCCAGCAGCTTCGCAGGAGTCGTGAATGAAAAACTGTTTTTT
CASSFAGVVNEKLFF
>.|TRBV5-5|TRBJ1-1|.
TGTGCCAGCAGCTTGCGGATGGCGAACACTGAAGCTTTCTTT
CASSLRMANTEAFF
>TRBD1|TRBV5-1|TRBJ1-2|few
TGCGCCAGCAGCTTGGCGGCCCAGGGGGCCACTTCACCCTATGGCTACACCTTC
CASSLAAQGATSPYGYTF
>TRBD1|TRBV6-1|TRBJ2-2|.
TGTGCCAGCAGTGAAAATTCAGGGGGCTGGAACACCGGGGAGCTGTTTTTT
CASSENSGGWNTGELFF
>.|TRBV7-9|TRBJ2-3|.
TGTGCCAGCAGCTTCCTAGTCCCAGATACGCAGTATTTT
CASSFLVPDTQYF